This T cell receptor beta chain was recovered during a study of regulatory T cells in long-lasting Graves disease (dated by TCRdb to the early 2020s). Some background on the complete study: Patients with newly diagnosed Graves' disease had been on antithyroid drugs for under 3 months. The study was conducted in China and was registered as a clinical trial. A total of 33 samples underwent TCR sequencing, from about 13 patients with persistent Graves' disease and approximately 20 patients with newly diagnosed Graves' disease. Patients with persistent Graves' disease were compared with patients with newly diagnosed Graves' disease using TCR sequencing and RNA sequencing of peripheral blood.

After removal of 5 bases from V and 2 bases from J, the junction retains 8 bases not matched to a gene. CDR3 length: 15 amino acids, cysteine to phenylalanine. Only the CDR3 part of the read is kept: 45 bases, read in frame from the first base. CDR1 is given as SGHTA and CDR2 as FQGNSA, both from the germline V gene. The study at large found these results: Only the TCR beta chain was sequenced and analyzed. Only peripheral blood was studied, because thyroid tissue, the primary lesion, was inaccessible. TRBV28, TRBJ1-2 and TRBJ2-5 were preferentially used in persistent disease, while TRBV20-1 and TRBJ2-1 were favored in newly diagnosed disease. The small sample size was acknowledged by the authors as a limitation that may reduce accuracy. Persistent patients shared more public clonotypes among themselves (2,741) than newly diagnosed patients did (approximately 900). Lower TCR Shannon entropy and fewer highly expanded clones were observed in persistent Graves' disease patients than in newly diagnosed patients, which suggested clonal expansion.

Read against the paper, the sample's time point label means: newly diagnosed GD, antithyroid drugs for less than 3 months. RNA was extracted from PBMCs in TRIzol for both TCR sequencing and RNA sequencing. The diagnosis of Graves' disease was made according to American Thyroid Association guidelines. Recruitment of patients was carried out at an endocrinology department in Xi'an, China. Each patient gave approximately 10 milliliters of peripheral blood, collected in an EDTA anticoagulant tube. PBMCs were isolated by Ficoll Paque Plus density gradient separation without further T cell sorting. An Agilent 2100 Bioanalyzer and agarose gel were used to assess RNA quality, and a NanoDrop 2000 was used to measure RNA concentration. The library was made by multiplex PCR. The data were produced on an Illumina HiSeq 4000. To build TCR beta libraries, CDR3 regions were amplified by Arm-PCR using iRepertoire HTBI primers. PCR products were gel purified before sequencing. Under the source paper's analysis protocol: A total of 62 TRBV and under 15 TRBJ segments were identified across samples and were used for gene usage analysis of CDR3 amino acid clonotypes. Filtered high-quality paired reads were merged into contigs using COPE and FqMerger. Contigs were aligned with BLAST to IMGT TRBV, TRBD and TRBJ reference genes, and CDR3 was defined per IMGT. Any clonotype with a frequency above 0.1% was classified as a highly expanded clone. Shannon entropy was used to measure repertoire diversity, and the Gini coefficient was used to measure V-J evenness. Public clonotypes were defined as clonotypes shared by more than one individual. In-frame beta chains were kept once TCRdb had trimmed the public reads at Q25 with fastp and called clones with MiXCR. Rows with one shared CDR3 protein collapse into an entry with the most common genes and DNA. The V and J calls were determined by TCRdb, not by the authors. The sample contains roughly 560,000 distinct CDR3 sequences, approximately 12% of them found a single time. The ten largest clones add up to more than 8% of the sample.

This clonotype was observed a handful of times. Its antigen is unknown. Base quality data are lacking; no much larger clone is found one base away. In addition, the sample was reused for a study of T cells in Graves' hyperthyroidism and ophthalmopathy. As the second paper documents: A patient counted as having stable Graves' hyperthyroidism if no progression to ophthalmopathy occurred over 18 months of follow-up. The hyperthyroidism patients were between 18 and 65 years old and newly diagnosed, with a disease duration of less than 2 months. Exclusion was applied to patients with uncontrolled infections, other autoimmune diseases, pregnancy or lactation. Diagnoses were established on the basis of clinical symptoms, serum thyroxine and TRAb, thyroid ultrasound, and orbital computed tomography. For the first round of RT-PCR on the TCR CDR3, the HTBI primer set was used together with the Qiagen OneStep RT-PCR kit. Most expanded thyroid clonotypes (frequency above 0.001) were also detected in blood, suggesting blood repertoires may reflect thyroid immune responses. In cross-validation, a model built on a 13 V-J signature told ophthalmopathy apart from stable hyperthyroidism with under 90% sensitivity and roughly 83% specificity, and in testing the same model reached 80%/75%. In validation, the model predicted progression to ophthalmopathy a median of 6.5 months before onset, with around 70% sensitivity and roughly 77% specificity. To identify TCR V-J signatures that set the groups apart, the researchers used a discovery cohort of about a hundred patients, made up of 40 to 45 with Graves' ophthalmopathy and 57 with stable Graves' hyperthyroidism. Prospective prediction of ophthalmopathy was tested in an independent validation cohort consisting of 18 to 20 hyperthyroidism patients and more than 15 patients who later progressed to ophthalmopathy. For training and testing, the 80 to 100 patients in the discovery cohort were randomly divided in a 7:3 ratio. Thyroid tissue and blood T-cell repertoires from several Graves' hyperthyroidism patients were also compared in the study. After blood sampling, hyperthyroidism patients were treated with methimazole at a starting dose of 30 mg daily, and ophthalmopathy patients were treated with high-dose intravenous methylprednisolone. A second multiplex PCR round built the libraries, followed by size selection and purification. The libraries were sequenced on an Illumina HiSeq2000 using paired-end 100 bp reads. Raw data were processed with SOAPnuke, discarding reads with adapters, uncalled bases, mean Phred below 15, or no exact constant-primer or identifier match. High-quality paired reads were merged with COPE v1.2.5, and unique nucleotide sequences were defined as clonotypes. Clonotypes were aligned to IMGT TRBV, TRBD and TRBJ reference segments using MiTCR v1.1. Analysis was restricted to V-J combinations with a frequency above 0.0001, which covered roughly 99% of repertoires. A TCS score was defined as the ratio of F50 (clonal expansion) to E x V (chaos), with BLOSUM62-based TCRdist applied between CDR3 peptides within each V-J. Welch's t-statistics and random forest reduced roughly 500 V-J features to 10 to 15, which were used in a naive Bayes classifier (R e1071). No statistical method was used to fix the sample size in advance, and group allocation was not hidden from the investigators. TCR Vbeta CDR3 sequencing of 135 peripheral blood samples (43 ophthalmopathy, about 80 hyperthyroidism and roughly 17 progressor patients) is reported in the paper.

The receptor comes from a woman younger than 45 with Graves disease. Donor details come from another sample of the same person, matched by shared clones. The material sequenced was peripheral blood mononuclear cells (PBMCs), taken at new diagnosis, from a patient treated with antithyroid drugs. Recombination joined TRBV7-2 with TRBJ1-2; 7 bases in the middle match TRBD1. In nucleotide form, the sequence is TGTGCCAGCAGCCGACAGGGAGTGAACAACTATGGCTACACCTTC. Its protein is CASSRQGVNNYGYTF.